The rows below give T cell receptor beta chains drawn from one sample of a study of blood T cell repertoires in COVID-19. The repertoire was sequenced with immunoSEQ multiplex PCR; TCRdb's copy has only in-frame clones and lacks some. Among some 50,000 clones listed, about 83% were seen once. The sequencing sample was made of peripheral blood. Receptor source: an older man in a cohort sampled during active COVID-19. Both conserved end residues are part of each CDR3. Size values are once, few and many counts, or a class for expanded clones, and some rows have none.

>TRBJ2-2|TRBV19|NA|15
CASSIVGLNTGELFF
>TRBJ2-2|TRBV14|once|16
CASSPLGHSNTGELFF
>TRBJ2-3|TRBV4-3|NA|16
CASSLFPGQMGDTQYF
>TRBJ2-5|TRBV3-1/TRBV3-2|NA|14
CASSSTRSGETQYF
>TRBJ2-2|TRBV5-1|NA|17
CASSLADNPGYTGELFF
>TRBJ2-7|TRBV7-8|NA|16
CASSPTSGTGSYEQYF
>TRBJ2-7|TRBV7-2|NA|16
CASSLGYGRKRGEQYF
>TRBJ1-5|TRBV28|NA|15
CASSFIGRDYRPQHF
>TRBJ2-3|TRBV24-1|NA|17
CATSDFGAGAWGDTQYF
>TRBJ2-2|TRBV2|NA|15
CASSAAGGGTGELFF
>TRBJ2-7|TRBV7-2|NA|17
CASSLASSGRLSYEQYF
>TRBJ2-5|TRBV10-3|NA|14
CAISRGSAGETQYF
>TRBJ2-1|TRBV6-5|NA|13
CASTLRRGHEQFF
>TRBJ2-5|TRBV4-3|NA|18
CASSQSGGTGGGQETQYF
>TRBJ2-3|TRBV7-2|NA|15
CASSLVSGRAGTQYF
>TRBJ1-2|TRBV9|NA|15
CASSVPIGGPDGYTF
>TRBJ2-1|TRBV19|NA|16
CASSGGAGISPNEQFF
>TRBJ2-3|TRBV19|NA|16
CASSTTSGRASDTQYF
>TRBJ2-3|TRBV28|NA|16
CASSLAGGGSTDTQYF
>TRBJ1-2|TRBV9|NA|15
CASSVGGDLNYGYTF
>TRBJ2-5|TRBV18|NA|16
CASSPLVAGTGETQYF
>TRBJ2-7|TRBV6-2/TRBV6-3|NA|14
CASSWDRGRDEQYF
>TRBJ1-2|TRBV6-5|NA|13
CASSPSGGYGYTF
>TRBJ1-2|TRBV20-1|once|11
CSAPRAYGYTF
>TRBJ2-1|TRBV6-1|NA|17
CASSGTSGGNSYNEQFF
>TRBJ2-1|TRBV19|NA|16
CASSPRTGGLYNEQFF
>TRBJ2-3|TRBV12-2|NA|16
CASRLVVDSCTDTQYF
>TRBJ1-1|TRBV9|NA|16
CASSVAAGGWDTEAFF
>TRBJ2-2|TRBV27|NA|14
CASSSPGSAGELFF
>TRBJ2-7|TRBV6-1|NA|14
CASSEVGSPVKQYF
>TRBJ1-2|TRBV28|NA|11
CASSGSYGYTF
>TRBJ1-1|TRBV10-3|NA|15
CAISHRGGGDTEAFF
>TRBJ1-5|TRBV2|NA|15
CASSEGTGGYQPQHF
>TRBJ1-6|TRBV28|medium-sized|13
CASEGGPNSPLHF
>TRBJ2-7|TRBV9|NA|14
CASSVDFIPYEQYF
>TRBJ2-1|TRBV11-3|NA|14
CASSLDQGGNEQFF
>TRBJ2-1|TRBV5-4|NA|15
CASSLGRQGGNEQFF
>TRBJ1-1|TRBV6-5|NA|15
CASSSAGGRNTEAFF
>TRBJ2-3|TRBV5-4|few|15
CASSFEDRSTDTQYF
>TRBJ2-5|TRBV5-6|NA|13
CASSSFGGETQYF
>TRBJ2-6|TRBV9|NA|13
CASSAPGANVLTF
>TRBJ1-1|TRBV3-1/TRBV3-2|NA|14
CASSQGQMNTEAFF
>TRBJ1-5|TRBV6-1|NA|17
CASSERQGLYSNQPQHF
>TRBJ2-1|TRBV21-1|NA|20
CASSKEESASGRPRGIWQFF
>TRBJ1-1|TRBV25-1|once|15
CASNAEGNLNTEAFF
>TRBJ2-7|TRBV5-7|NA|17
CASSLLSVRTDPYEQYF
>TRBJ1-1|TRBV15|NA|15
CATRGLDSSNTEAFF
>TRBJ2-3|TRBV5-1|NA|15
CASSLSIGLTDTQYF
>TRBJ2-7|TRBV28|NA|15
CASSFIETGGSKQYF
>TRBJ1-1|TRBV10-3|NA|14
CAISEKGAGTEAFF
>TRBJ1-1|TRBV6-5|NA|12
CASRGGNTEAFF
>TRBJ2-2|TRBV7-6|once|15
CASSLLAGGTGELFF
>TRBJ2-5|TRBV7-9|once|13
CASMPGSLQTQYF
>TRBJ2-1|TRBV10-1|NA|17
CASSGTSGAYSYNEQFF
>TRBJ2-7|TRBV28|NA|14
CASSPGGVTGEQYF
>TRBJ1-3|TRBV30|NA|13
CAFTGVNGNTIYF
>TRBJ2-2|TRBV10-1|NA|19
CASSESKVAGTTNTGELFF